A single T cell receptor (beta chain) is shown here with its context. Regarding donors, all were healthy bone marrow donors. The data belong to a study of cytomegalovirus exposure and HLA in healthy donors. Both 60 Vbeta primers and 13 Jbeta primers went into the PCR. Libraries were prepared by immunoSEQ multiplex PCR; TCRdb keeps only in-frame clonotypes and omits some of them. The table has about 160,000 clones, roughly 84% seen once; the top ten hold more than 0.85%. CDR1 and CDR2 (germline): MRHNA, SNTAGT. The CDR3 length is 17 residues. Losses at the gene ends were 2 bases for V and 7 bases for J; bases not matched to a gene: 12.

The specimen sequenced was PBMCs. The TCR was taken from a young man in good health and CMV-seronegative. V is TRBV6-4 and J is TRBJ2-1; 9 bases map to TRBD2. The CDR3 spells CASSDTIQGLASNEQFF. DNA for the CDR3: TGTGCCAGCAGTGACACGATTCAGGGACTAGCATCAAATGAGCAGTTCTTC.